This T cell receptor beta chain comes out of a study of shared clonotypes between healthy human individuals. Trimming cost V 10 bases and J 7 bases; bases outside gene matches: 9. This CDR3 contains 13 residues. Per germline, CDR1 ENHRY and CDR2 SYGVKD. The deep-level immunoSEQ assay was used. This table comes from immunoSEQ multiplex PCR, and its TCRdb copy is limited to in-frame clones, with some not included. The sample has 2,500,000 or so clones, approximately 92% seen once; the top ten hold around 0.14%. This sequence joins TRBV10-3 and TRBJ1-2; 10 bases map to TRBD1. The origin of this receptor is a man between 18 and 29 years old in good health. The source material was naive CD4+ T cells sorted from blood. Subset denoted: CD45RA+ positively selected. The CDR3 DNA follows: TGTGCCACCCCGGGGACAGGGGACTTTGGCTACACCTTC. This codes for CATPGTGDFGYTF.